This T cell receptor (beta chain) was found in a study of cytomegalovirus exposure and HLA in healthy donors. Study results and limitations: High specificity and sensitivity for cytomegalovirus status were reported for the classifier. Exclusion applied to some V segments, including TRBV6-2 and TRBV6-3, as they were indistinguishable. For TCR beta chains, V- and J-gene trimming was later linked to a missense DCLRE1C variant. Highest at DRB1 and lowest at HLA-C, TCR association rates differed among HLA loci in a later analysis.

CDR3 length: 14 amino acids. V lost 5 bases, J lost 1 base, and 8 bases lay in between. The germline CDR1 and CDR2 sequences are SNHLY and FYNNEI. In the case of this clone: Its antigen is undetermined.

Primers for the PCR totalled 60 Vbeta and 13 Jbeta. Libraries were prepared by immunoSEQ multiplex PCR; TCRdb keeps only in-frame clonotypes and omits some of them. The sample includes roughly 150,000 clones, around 75% of them seen just once. V usage is TRBV2 and J usage is TRBJ2-2, with TRBD1 as a possible D gene (5 bases). Sequencing was done on a sample of PBMCs. The clonotype was recovered from a male donor in good health and CMV-seronegative. This CDR3 is CASSKTVNTGELFF. CDR3 DNA sequence: TGTGCCAGCAGTAAGACAGTGAACACCGGGGAGCTGTTTTTT.